The rows below give T cell receptor beta chains drawn from one sample of a study of shared clonotypes between healthy human individuals. Libraries were prepared by immunoSEQ multiplex PCR; TCRdb keeps only in-frame clonotypes and omits some of them. The data show over 2 million clones, less than 95% seen once. The sample taken for sequencing was naive CD4+ T cells from PBMCs. Every receptor here comes from a man younger than 30 in good health. Some clones in this sample may be carry-over from other donors' samples. CDR3s include the opening cysteine and the closing phenylalanine or tryptophan. The order of the fields is D gene, V gene, clone size, J gene, CDR3 DNA, CDR3 protein. The D gene is left open where the match is weak. Size values are once, few and many counts, or a class for expanded clones, and some rows have none.

>.|TRBV28|.|TRBJ1-1
TGTGCCAGCAGTTTATGGACTCTCGCCCCGAAACAGGGACGTACTGAAGCTTTCTTT
CASSLWTLAPKQGRTEAFF
>.|TRBV6-1|.|TRBJ2-2
TGTGCCAGCAGGTTACAGGGCGTTGTGACCGGGGAGCTGTTTTTT
CASRLQGVVTGELFF
>TRBD2|TRBV19|.|TRBJ2-1
TGTGCCAGTAGACTAGCGGGAAGCTCCTACAATGAGCAGTTCTTC
CASRLAGSSYNEQFF
>TRBD1|TRBV18|.|TRBJ1-2
TGTGCCAGCACACCTAGGACAGGCCTAGCTAACTATGGCTACACCTTC
CASTPRTGLANYGYTF
>.|TRBV11-3|.|TRBJ2-3
TGTGCCAGCAGCTTAGGAGAAGGTAGAACAGATACGCAGTATTTT
CASSLGEGRTDTQYF
>TRBD1|TRBV7-2|.|TRBJ2-7
TGTGCCAGCAGCCCGGCCGGGACAGGGGTAAGCTACGAGCAGTACTTC
CASSPAGTGVSYEQYF
>TRBD2|TRBV5-1|once|TRBJ2-5
TGCGCCAGCAGCTTGGGTGGGAGGGTCCAAGAGACCCAGTACTTC
CASSLGGRVQETQYF
>TRBD2|TRBV13|.|TRBJ2-3
TGTGCCTCCCAGGGGGCTAGCGGGAGGGGGGGCACAGATACGCAGTATTTT
CASQGASGRGGTDTQYF
>.|TRBV5-6|.|TRBJ1-2
TGTGCCAGCAGCCGCGCCGGGACCAACCTTCTCTATGGCTACACCTTC
CASSRAGTNLLYGYTF
>.|TRBV28|.|TRBJ1-3
TGTGCCAGCAGTTCCCACAGCGGGGGTCGGTTAAGTAACACCATATATTTT
CASSSHSGGRLSNTIYF
>.|TRBV10-3|.|TRBJ2-5
TGTGCCACGGCGGTGGTGGCAGAGACCCAGTACTTC
CATAVVAETQYF